These 7 T cell receptor beta chains came from one sample sequenced in a study of beta chain features in type 1 diabetes. The entirety of the isolated RNA underwent reverse transcription, so expressed TCRB transcripts were sequenced. Repertoires were generated with immunoSEQ multiplex PCR, while TCRdb's copy carries only in-frame clones and drops some. This sample yields over 100,000 clones, of which less than 40% are seen a single time; over 0.065% belongs to the top ten. Specimen: stem cell memory CD4+ T cells from blood. These receptors all come from a woman under 30 in good health.

The CDR3 nucleotides are TGCGCCAGCAGCTTGGACCTCGGGACAGGGTCCCAAGAGACCCAGTACTTC. Protein product: CASSLDLGTGSQETQYF. The V call is TRBV5-1, the J call TRBJ2-5; 9 nucleotides agree with TRBD1. From germline, CDR1 is SGHRS and CDR2 YFSETQ. The CDR3 is 17 amino acids. J was trimmed by 1 base and V by 0 bases; bases with no gene match: 7.

The chain recombines TRBV18 with TRBJ2-3; possible D gene TRBD2, 5 bases. Germline values: CDR1 KGHSH, CDR2 LQKENI. The germline V and J ends were trimmed by 8 bases and 2 bases, with 11 bases remaining between them. The CDR3 totals 13 residues. CDR3 nucleotides: TGTGCCAGCCTTCCGGGGAACACAGATACGCAGTATTTT. Its translation: CASLPGNTDTQYF.

The gene calls are TRBV6-1 and TRBJ2-6, with D possibly being TRBD2 (5 bases). Trimming cost V 3 bases and J 1 base, with 13 bases left between them. CDR1 is MNHNS, CDR2 SASEGT, per germline. The CDR3 has 17 residues. CDR3 sequence (DNA): TGTGCCAGCAGTGACTTCGCGGGCTCATCTGGGGCCAACGTCCTGACTTTC. Amino acids: CASSDFAGSSGANVLTF.

The chain recombines TRBV30 with TRBJ2-3; 8 positions match TRBD2. The CDR3 spans 15 residues. Germline assignment: CDR1 GTSNPN and CDR2 SVGIG (reference sequence). With V trimmed by 2 bases and J by 3 bases, 7 bases remained unmatched. The DNA of the CDR3 is TGTGCCTGGAGTCTCAACGGGAGGGGGACAGATACGCAGTATTTT. Amino acids: CAWSLNGRGTDTQYF.

For the CDR3, the DNA is TGTGCCAGCAGCTTAAGCCCGCGGGTTGACAAGCTGTACGAGCAGTACTTC. Its protein product is CASSLSPRVDKLYEQYF. The chain links TRBV7-9 to TRBJ2-7; maybe TRBD2 (5 bases). The V end lost 2 bases, the J end lost 4 bases, and 21 bases lay between the germline ends. This CDR3 comprises 17 residues. Germline CDR1 and CDR2: SEHNR and FQNEAQ (reference sequence).

This clone was counted between two and nine times. V is TRBV7-2 and J is TRBJ1-5; 8 positions match TRBD1. J gave up 7 bases and V 9 bases, and 11 bases lay outside the gene matches. The CDR3 has 14 residues. The germline V gene encodes CDR1 SGHTA and CDR2 FQGNSA. The CDR3 nucleotides read TGTGCCAGTACCGTAAGGACAGGGACGCAGCCCCAGCATTTT. It encodes CASTVRTGTQPQHF.

The chain has TRBV28 and TRBJ1-2; D is unclear. The germline CDR1 and CDR2 sequences are MDHEN and SYDVKM. V was trimmed by 6 bases and J by 5 bases, leaving 16 bases between them. The CDR3 is 14 amino acids. CDR3 sequence reads: CASRSPWRPYGYTF. The CDR3, as DNA: TGTGCCAGCAGGAGTCCCTGGAGGCCGTATGGCTACACCTTC.